Below are 25 T cell receptor beta chains sequenced from a single sample in a study of T-cell memory formation after mild COVID-19. TCRdb re-called the 5' RACE reads with MiXCR, one entry per CDR3 protein. The sample lists approximately 44,000 distinct CDR3 sequences; roughly 7.2% were seen once. Specimen: PBMCs or a T cell subset sorted from them (not recorded which). These receptors were collected from a man aged 18-30 years who had mild COVID-19 (a few samples of this study predate the infection). Cell type and time point are not known.

This clonotype was found a few times. The chain recombines TRBV6-5 with TRBJ1-6; the match to TRBD1 covers 9 bases. Germline V gives CDR1 MNHEY, CDR2 SVGAGI. The V gene end was trimmed by 3 bases and the J gene end by 10 bases; junction bases not matched to a gene: 4. There are 14 residues in the CDR3. CDR3 DNA sequence: TGTGCCAGCAGTTATCAGGGACAGGGATCACCCCTCCACTTT. This gives the protein CASSYQGQGSPLHF.

The rearrangement uses TRBV20-1 and TRBJ1-5, with D perhaps TRBD1 (6 bases). The CDR3 totals 17 residues. Trimming removed 6 bases at V and 2 bases at J, with 23 bases between. CDR1 and CDR2 from the germline V gene are DFQATT and SNEGSKA (reference sequence). The CDR3 is CSARRQALRGCNQPQHF. CDR3 coding DNA: TGCAGTGCCAGAAGACAGGCGCTACGCGGTTGCAATCAGCCCCAGCATTTT.

This clonotype was seen more than once but under ten times. The chain carries TRBV7-2 and TRBJ2-3, with TRBD2 identical over 7 bases. The trim removed 8 bases at V and 4 bases at J, leaving 9 bases unmatched. The CDR3 has 14 residues. Germline lookup yields CDR1 SGHTA and CDR2 FQGNSA. The CDR3 reads CASLRGGGSDTQYF. CDR3 DNA: TGTGCCAGCCTCCGTGGGGGGGGATCAGATACGCAGTATTTT.

The V call is TRBV7-2, the J call TRBJ1-2; possibly TRBD1 for D (5 bases). V shed 6 bases and J shed 8 bases, with 28 bases lying between them. The germline CDR1 and CDR2 sequences are SGHTA and FQGNSA. CDR3 length: 17 amino acids. The CDR3 sequence is CASRAQGVASRIGGYTF. The CDR3 DNA reads as TGTGCCAGCAGGGCCCAAGGGGTGGCCAGCCGAATCGGCGGCTACACCTTC.

This clonotype has a count of ten or more. The rearrangement uses TRBV5-1 and TRBJ2-1; 9 bases agree with TRBD1. The CDR3 is 15 amino acids. J lost 6 bases, V lost 2 bases, and 6 bases had no gene match. Germline loops: CDR1 SGHRS, CDR2 YFSETQ. The CDR3 nucleotides read TGCGCCAGCAGCTTAGAGACAGGGGGTATCAATGAGCAGTTCTTC. Encoded protein: CASSLETGGINEQFF.

This sequence joins TRBV20-1 and TRBJ2-3; D may match TRBD1 or TRBD2 (5 bases each). The germline gives CDR1 DFQATT, CDR2 SNEGSKA (reference sequence). The CDR3 is made up of 15 amino acids. Trimming left V 0 bases short and J 3 bases short, with 13 bases between. CDR3 sequence (DNA): TGCAGTGCTAGAGATTTTGGGGGAATGACAGATACGCAGTATTTT. It encodes CSARDFGGMTDTQYF.

The rearrangement links TRBV10-3 to TRBJ2-3; TRBD1 is a possible D gene (7 bases). The CDR3 totals 14 residues. CDR1 is ENHRY and CDR2 is SYGVKD in the germline V gene. V was clipped by 2 bases and J by 5 bases, with 11 bases between them. CDR3: CAISEVQGGDTQYF. The CDR3 bases are TGTGCCATCAGTGAGGTGCAGGGGGGAGATACGCAGTATTTT.

This clonotype has only a few counts. This sequence joins TRBV7-3 and TRBJ2-1; 8 nucleotides match TRBD2. J was trimmed by 4 bases and V by 4 bases; bases with no gene match: 3. This CDR3 is built from 14 residues. Germline V gene lookup returns CDR1 SGHTA and CDR2 FQGTGA. The CDR3 DNA reads TGTGCCAGCAGCTCCGGACTAGCTTACAATGAGCAGTTCTTC. Translating gives CASSSGLAYNEQFF.

In this sample, this clonotype turned up many times. The chain uses TRBV7-2 and TRBJ2-7; 8 positions agree with TRBD1. Germline loops: CDR1 SGHTA, CDR2 FQGNSA. Trimming cost V 5 bases and J 5 bases; bases outside gene matches: 8. CDR3 length: 14 amino acids. The CDR3 loop is CASSVGQGTHEQYV. The DNA for the CDR3 is TGTGCCAGCAGCGTCGGACAGGGCACTCACGAGCAGTACGTC.

This clonotype was seen ten or more times. The V call is TRBV7-2, the J call TRBJ2-5; 7 nucleotides agree with TRBD1. J was trimmed by 5 bases and V by 4 bases; bases with no gene match: 1. There are 12 residues in the CDR3. Germline lookup yields CDR1 SGHTA and CDR2 FQGNSA. The CDR3 is CASSSRGETQYF. CDR3 nucleotide sequence: TGTGCCAGCAGCTCCAGGGGGGAGACCCAGTACTTC.

This clonotype was found a few times. The chain carries TRBV4-1 and TRBJ1-5, with a possible D match to TRBD1 (6 bases). The CDR3 loop spans 18 amino acids. Trimming took 0 bases from V and 4 from J, leaving 19 bases between them. CDR1 and CDR2 from the germline V gene are MGHRA and YSYEKL. In DNA, the CDR3 is TGCGCCAGCAGCCAAGATAAACCGACAGGATGGGGAAATCAGCCCCAGCATTTT. Translation: CASSQDKPTGWGNQPQHF.

This clonotype was counted at least ten times. This chain uses TRBV5-1 with TRBJ2-5; D perhaps matches TRBD1 (6 bases). Trimming pared 7 bases from V and 5 bases from J, leaving 12 bases between. This CDR3 comprises 12 residues. The germline V gene encodes CDR1 SGHRS and CDR2 YFSETQ. CDR3 residues: CASGTGLETQYF. In DNA form, the CDR3 reads TGCGCCAGCGGCACAGGGCTGGAGACCCAGTACTTC.

The chain employs TRBV20-1 and TRBJ1-2; 8 nucleotides line up with TRBD1. The germline V gene encodes CDR1 DFQATT and CDR2 SNEGSKA (reference sequence). The CDR3 extends over 16 amino acids. J was trimmed by 4 bases and V by 0 bases; bases with no gene match: 10. The CDR3 DNA is TGCAGTGCTAGAGATCGGCGGACAGGGCGAGCCTATGGCTACACCTTC. As protein: CSARDRRTGRAYGYTF.

This chain joins TRBV12-3 or TRBV12-4 and TRBJ2-7, with 9 bases that match TRBD1. V lost 6 bases, J lost 5 bases, and 5 bases stayed unmatched. The length of the CDR3 is 13 residues. CDR3 in DNA: TGTGCCAGCAGAGGACAGGGGCACCACGAGCAGTACTTC. This codes for CASRGQGHHEQYF.

This clonotype was seen ten or more times. This chain connects TRBV6-5 to TRBJ2-1, with 9 bases lining up with TRBD2. The germline gives CDR1 MNHEY, CDR2 SVGAGI. The ends lost 4 bases at V and 5 bases at J; junction bases unmatched: 3. The CDR3 is made up of 14 amino acids. CDR3 residues: CASSFAGGNNEQFF. CDR3 DNA sequence: TGTGCCAGCAGTTTTGCGGGGGGGAACAATGAGCAGTTCTTC.

This clonotype was observed a few times. This chain connects TRBV20-1 to TRBJ1-6; TRBD1 is a possible D gene (6 bases). The CDR3 covers 15 residues. Trimming removed 4 bases from V and 10 bases from J, with 20 bases in between. The germline V gene has CDR1 DFQATT and CDR2 SNEGSKA (reference sequence). Here the CDR3 reads CSAKYRASGGSPLHF. CDR3 bases: TGCAGTGCTAAGTACAGGGCGAGTGGAGGGTCACCCCTCCACTTT.

In the case of this clonotype: The junction does not match germline at one end; this may be a read error. V gene TRBV5-1 combines with J gene TRBJ2-1, with TRBD1 as a possible D gene (5 bases). There are 13 residues in the CDR3. The V gene's germline CDR1 is SGHRS and CDR2 YFSETQ. CDR3 bases: TGCGCCAGCAGCCAGGACATCTACAATGAGAAGTTCTTC. It codes for CASSQDIYNEKFF.

In its sample, this clonotype was seen a few times. This sequence joins TRBV5-1 and TRBJ2-5; TRBD2 matches at 7 bases. This CDR3 comprises 14 residues. Germline V lookup: CDR1 SGHRS, CDR2 YFSETQ. The V and J ends lost 4 bases and 0 bases, in that order; junction bases with no gene match: 3. The CDR3 is CASSGGGYQETQYF. The CDR3 region has the DNA TGCGCCAGCAGCGGGGGAGGGTACCAAGAGACCCAGTACTTC.

This sequence joins TRBV19 and TRBJ2-7, with D tentatively TRBD1 (5 bases). With 4 bases removed from V and 1 base from J, the gap between germline ends came to 11 bases. This CDR3 is built from 14 residues. In germline, CDR1 is LNHDA, CDR2 SQIVND (reference sequence). The CDR3 spells CASSTQDASYEQYF. The CDR3 DNA reads TGTGCCAGTAGTACACAGGACGCTTCCTACGAGCAGTACTTC.

The sample holds a few counts of this clonotype. DNA for the CDR3: TGTGCCAGCAGCTTCGGGCAGGGTTGGGATGAGCAGTTCTTC. Translation: CASSFGQGWDEQFF. The chain links TRBV7-9 to TRBJ2-1, with D possibly being TRBD1 (5 bases). Trimming stripped 3 bases from V and 8 bases from J, with 14 bases between. CDR1 SEHNR and CDR2 FQNEAQ come from the germline V gene (reference sequence). The CDR3 has 14 residues.

The V gene is TRBV5-1, the J gene TRBJ2-5; possibly TRBD2 for D (7 bases). Germline V CDR1 and CDR2: SGHRS, YFSETQ. The CDR3 extends over 18 amino acids. Trimming pared 4 bases from V and 4 bases from J, leaving 26 bases between. The CDR3: CASSPRPLGGAGGETQYF. Written as DNA, the CDR3 is TGCGCCAGCAGCCCCCGACCTTTAGGGGGGGCGGGTGGAGAGACCCAGTACTTC.

The table lists this clonotype with a few counts. The chain recombines TRBV29-1 with TRBJ2-2, with D perhaps matching TRBD1 (5 bases). The germline V gene encodes CDR1 SQVTM and CDR2 ANQGSEA. The CDR3 loop spans 14 amino acids. V was shortened by 6 bases and J by 0 bases, with 11 bases between the two germline ends. CDR3 residues: CSVYDRSNTGELFF. CDR3 in DNA: TGCAGCGTATATGACAGATCGAACACCGGGGAGCTGTTTTTT.

In this sample, this clonotype turned up a few times. The chain links TRBV6-6 to TRBJ1-4; D gene uncertain. V was clipped by 7 bases and J by 4 bases, with 13 bases between them. CDR1 and CDR2 (germline): MNHNY, SVGAGI (reference sequence). This CDR3 spans 14 amino acids. CDR3 residues: CASTAGLRNEKLFF. CDR3 in DNA: TGTGCCAGCACTGCTGGCCTACGTAATGAAAAACTGTTTTTT.

This clonotype came up many times. The chain carries TRBV7-3 and TRBJ1-2; D unresolved. Trimming removed 5 bases from V and 0 bases from J, with 7 bases in between. CDR1 is SGHTA and CDR2 is FQGTGA in the germline V gene. This CDR3 contains 13 residues. Here the CDR3 reads CASSPTTNYGYTF. The CDR3 DNA follows: TGTGCCAGCAGCCCAACCACTAACTATGGCTACACCTTC.

This clonotype was seen repeatedly, ten times or more. The chain has TRBV5-1 and TRBJ2-3; tentative D call: TRBD1 (6 bases). CDR1 and CDR2 from the germline V gene are SGHRS and YFSETQ. CDR3 length equals 15 residues. Trimming took off 0 bases at V and 6 bases at J, with 14 bases between the two ends. The CDR3 here is CASSLADSLMDTQYF. CDR3 DNA: TGCGCCAGCAGCTTGGCGGACAGTCTCATGGATACGCAGTATTTT.